This record looks at one T cell receptor beta chain sequence and its context. The antigen remains undetermined. The second PCR ran roughly 6 to 11 cycles with a sample-barcoded 5' primer and J-beta primers. Researchers report that a template-switch adaptor with 12 random nucleotides tagged each cDNA molecule. MiXCR, run by TCRdb on the 5' RACE reads, gives a single entry per CDR3 protein. Of around 1,600,000 distinct CDR3 sequences listed, roughly 43% were seen once; the top ten hold about 4.1%. The J segment lost 4 bases and the V segment lost 4 bases, leaving 8 bases of the junction unmatched. Per the germline V gene, CDR1 is LNHDA and CDR2 is SQIVND (reference sequence). This CDR3 is 15 amino acids long. The sample comes from a study of blood T cells in healthy people across ages. Overall study results and limits: The long-lived group displayed more naive CD4+ cells, plus higher diversity, than the aged donors did. Per million T cells, TCR beta diversity dropped roughly linearly as age increased.

The chain employs TRBV19 and TRBJ1-1; TRBD1 matches 8 bases. Sequenced material: blood. This TCR was sampled from a young woman in good health. CDR3 protein: CASSNTGTGGTEAFF. CDR3 DNA: TGTGCCAGTAGTAACACCGGGACAGGAGGCACTGAAGCTTTCTTT. The full variable domain, in which reference TRBV19 and TRBJ1-1 provide the parts outside the CDR3, is DGGITQSPKYLFRKEGQNVTLSCEQNLNHDAMYWYRQDPGQGLRLIYYSQIVNDFQKGDIAEGYSVSREKKESFPLTVTSAQKNPTAFYLCASSNTGTGGTEAFFGQGTRLTVV.